This record concerns one TCR beta chain sequence. Its antigen remains unknown. This specimen comes from a study of cytomegalovirus exposure and HLA in healthy donors. Study-wide results and limits: Specificity for CMV antigens was confirmed in vitro for three of the CMV-associated chains.

Clones were read by immunoSEQ multiplex PCR, and TCRdb kept only the in-frame ones, dropping some. The sample shows more than 120,000 clones, approximately 86% of them seen only once. This receptor was obtained from a man between 18 and 35 years old in good health and CMV-seropositive. Sequenced: PBMCs.

The CDR3 reads CASSGTGSSYEQYF. In DNA form, the CDR3 reads TGTGCCAGCAGTGGGACAGGGTCCTCCTACGAGCAGTACTTC. The V gene is TRBV6-1, the J gene TRBJ2-7; 8 nucleotides match TRBD1. CDR1 and CDR2 from the germline V gene are MNHNS and SASEGT. V was pared by 4 bases and J by 0 bases, with 2 bases of the junction left unmatched. This CDR3 is built from 14 residues.